The 10 T cell receptor beta chains below all came from one sample that was sequenced in a study of blood T cell repertoires in COVID-19. Only in-frame clones appear in the TCRdb table, and some are missing; sequencing was by immunoSEQ multiplex PCR. The data show roughly 250,000 clones, with approximately 90% seen just once and about 1.9% held by the top ten. What was sequenced was PBMCs or T cells enriched from blood (not recorded which). The receptors originated from a woman aged 18-30 years who had recovered from COVID-19.

V gene TRBV29-1 combines with J gene TRBJ1-1; possible D gene TRBD1, 5 bases. This CDR3 has 13 residues. Germline V gene data show CDR1 as SQVTM and CDR2 as ANQGSEA. V lost 3 bases, J lost 4 bases, and 12 bases lay in between. The CDR3 sequence: CSVEKGLSTEAFF. As DNA, the CDR3 is TGCAGCGTTGAGAAGGGGCTGAGCACTGAAGCTTTCTTT.

The J gene is TRBJ2-7, the V gene TRBV11-2; maybe TRBD1 (5 bases). Trimming removed 1 base from V and 1 base from J, with 5 bases in between. The CDR3 is 13 residues long. Germline CDR1 reads SGHAT; CDR2 reads FQNNGV. The CDR3 sequence is CASSLGQSYEQYF. The DNA of the CDR3 is TGTGCCAGCAGCTTAGGACAGTCCTACGAGCAGTACTTC.

CDR3 amino acids: CSVLSTGAGRGYTF. Here the CDR3 DNA reads TGCAGCGTTCTTTCGACGGGCGCAGGGAGGGGCTACACCTTC. The chain couples TRBV29-1 to TRBJ1-2; the D gene is possibly TRBD1 (5 bases). V was clipped by 5 bases and J by 8 bases, with 21 bases between them. Per the germline V gene, CDR1 is SQVTM and CDR2 is ANQGSEA. The CDR3 consists of 14 residues.

The rearrangement joins TRBV5-1 to TRBJ2-7; D uncertain. Germline lookup yields CDR1 SGHRS and CDR2 YFSETQ. Between the trimmed V and J ends, which lost 1 base and 6 bases, there was a span of 11 bases. The CDR3 loop spans 13 amino acids. CDR3 amino acids: CASSLKRPGEQYF. For the CDR3, the DNA is TGCGCCAGCAGCTTGAAACGGCCGGGCGAGCAGTACTTC. Complete variable domain (other parts from reference TRBV5-1 and TRBJ2-7): KAGVTQTPRYLIKTRGQQVTLSCSPISGHRSVSWYQQTPGQGLQFLFEYFSETQRNKGNFPGRFSGRQFSNSRSEMNVSTLELGDSALYLCASSLKRPGEQYFGPGTRLTVT.

The chain couples TRBV2 to TRBJ1-1; 7 bases map to TRBD1. The length of the CDR3 is 13 residues. Germline loops: CDR1 SNHLY, CDR2 FYNNEI. Trimming removed 7 bases from V and 1 base from J; junction bases left unmatched: 3. The CDR3 region has the DNA TGTGCCAGCACCAGACAGGGGAACACTGAAGCTTTCTTT. Translating it yields CASTRQGNTEAFF.

The chain recombines TRBV24-1 with TRBJ2-3; 8 nucleotides agree with TRBD2. The CDR3 is 18 residues long. V gave up 3 bases and J gave up 3 bases; unmatched junction bases: 13. Germline loops: CDR1 KGHDR, CDR2 SFDVKD. The CDR3 coding sequence is TGTGCCACCAGTGATCGAAGGTGGGTAGCGGGATCGACAGATACGCAGTATTTT. It yields the protein CATSDRRWVAGSTDTQYF.

This chain uses TRBV28 with TRBJ2-1, with a possible D match to TRBD2 (6 bases). The germline CDR1 and CDR2 sequences are MDHEN and SYDVKM. This CDR3 spans 15 amino acids. V was clipped by 6 bases and J by 8 bases, with 20 bases between them. The CDR3 spells CASRTFKLAGDEQFF. CDR3 sequence (DNA): TGTGCCAGCAGAACCTTCAAACTAGCTGGGGATGAGCAGTTCTTC.

The chain is built from TRBV27 and TRBJ1-1, with 8 bases aligning to TRBD1. Germline values: CDR1 MNHEY, CDR2 SMNVEV (reference sequence). This CDR3 has 13 amino acids. Trimming removed 6 bases from V and 3 bases from J; junction bases left unmatched: 3. Here the CDR3 DNA reads TGTGCCAGCAGGACAGGGGTGCACACTGAAGCTTTCTTT. Its translation is CASRTGVHTEAFF.

The rearrangement joins TRBV3-1 (or the pseudogene TRBV3-2) to TRBJ1-1, with D possibly matching TRBD1 (5 bases). The CDR3 is 15 amino acids. The V and J ends lost 3 bases and 11 bases respectively, with 22 bases between them. Germline CDR1 is LGHDT and CDR2 is YNNKEL (reference sequence). CDR3 sequence (DNA): TGTGCCAGCAGCCACCGTCAGGGTCTAAACGAATGGGCTTTCTTT. Residues: CASSHRQGLNEWAFF.

This sequence joins TRBV19 and TRBJ1-5, with D possibly matching TRBD1 (5 bases). The CDR3 sequence is 14 residues long. Trimming pared 0 bases from V and 15 bases from J, leaving 18 bases between. Germline CDR1 LNHDA, CDR2 SQIVND (reference sequence). The CDR3 DNA reads as TGTGCCAGTAGTATAGAAGGGAGGGGCCTCCCGGGGCATTTT. Translated: CASSIEGRGLPGHF.